This is a list of T cell receptor beta chains from one sample in a study of breast tumors, draining lymph nodes, adjacent tissues. Each CDR3 protein is one row after TCRdb ran MiXCR on the multiplex PCR reads. Among about 100,000 distinct CDR3 sequences listed, 21% were seen once. Input material: axillary lymph node tissue. These receptors originate from a female donor with breast cancer. Some clones in this sample may be carry-over from other donors' samples. CDR3s include the opening cysteine and the closing phenylalanine or tryptophan. The D gene is left open where the match is weak. Clone sizes are given selectively: once, few, many, or a class where the clone is expanded.

cdr3_aa cdr3_nt clone_size d_call j_call v_call
CAWRRRELETQYF TGTGCCTGGAGAAGGCGGGAGCTGGAGACCCAGTACTTC many TRBD2 TRBJ2-5 TRBV30
CASSSHFEDEQFF TGTGCCAGCAGCAGCCACTTCGAGGATGAGCAGTTCTTC many . TRBJ2-1 TRBV7-9
CASSFLDSPESYEQYF TGTGCCAGCAGCTTCCTAGACAGCCCTGAATCCTACGAGCAGTACTTC many . TRBJ2-7 TRBV7-2
CASRQGAGNYGYTF TGTGCCAGCAGACAGGGGGCGGGGAACTATGGCTACACCTTC many TRBD1 TRBJ1-2 TRBV25-1
CASSHQRDRSSHEQYF TGTGCCAGCAGCCATCAGAGGGACAGGAGCTCCCACGAGCAGTACTTC . TRBD1 TRBJ2-7 TRBV7-2
CASSMGRDLARNTIYF TGTGCCAGTAGTATGGGTCGGGACCTCGCGAGAAACACCATATATTTT many . TRBJ1-3 TRBV19
CASSIFRTDQLQHF TGTGCCAGTAGCATTTTTCGGACAGATCAGCTCCAGCATTTT . . TRBJ1-5 TRBV19
CASSLLVGETQYF TGTGCCAGCAGTTTACTTGTGGGAGAGACCCAGTACTTC many . TRBJ2-5 TRBV12-3/TRBV12-4
CASRRSQGVIEAFF TGCGCCAGCAGGAGAAGCCAGGGGGTAATTGAAGCTTTCTTT . TRBD1 TRBJ1-1 TRBV5-1
CASSYDLWGGELFF TGTGCCAGCAGTTACGACCTTTGGGGCGGGGAGCTGTTTTTT . . TRBJ2-2 TRBV6-5
CASSYPRTGPSGNTIYF TGTGCCAGCAGTTACCCACGGACAGGACCCTCTGGAAACACCATATATTTT many TRBD1 TRBJ1-3 TRBV6-2/TRBV6-3
CASNGSGRDETQYF TGTGCCAGCAATGGTAGCGGGAGGGACGAGACCCAGTACTTC many TRBD2 TRBJ2-5 TRBV28
CATKSSGRGTDTQYF TGTGCCACCAAGTCTAGCGGGAGAGGAACAGATACGCAGTATTTT many TRBD2 TRBJ2-3 TRBV24-1
CSARSSGTLYNEQFF TGCAGTGCTAGATCCAGCGGGACCCTCTACAATGAGCAGTTCTTC many TRBD2 TRBJ2-1 TRBV20-1
CDWSSDVCSSDLNTIYF TGTGACTGGAGTTCAGACGTGTGCTCTTCCGATCTAAACACCATATATTTT . . TRBJ1-3 TRBV30
CASSEVGSPNQPQHF TGTGCCAGCAGTGAAGTCGGCAGTCCCAATCAGCCCCAGCATTTT . . TRBJ1-5 TRBV2
CASSLQGFGDEKLFF TGCGCCAGCAGCTTGCAGGGTTTTGGGGATGAAAAACTGTTTTTT many . TRBJ1-4 TRBV5-1
CSASRGRLADTQYF TGCAGTGCTAGTCGGGGAAGACTCGCAGATACGCAGTATTTT many . TRBJ2-3 TRBV20-1
CASSEPGLMLDYGYTF TGTGCCAGCAGTGAACCAGGTCTGATGCTCGACTATGGCTACACCTTC many . TRBJ1-2 TRBV6-1
CATSDLGAGGHNEQFF TGTGCCACCAGTGATTTAGGAGCGGGAGGGCACAATGAGCAGTTCTTC many TRBD2 TRBJ2-1 TRBV24-1
CASSRGQGSQETQYF TGCGCCAGCAGCAGGGGACAGGGGAGCCAAGAGACCCAGTACTTC many TRBD1 TRBJ2-5 TRBV5-1
CAWRLQGGAIYGYTF TGTGCCTGGAGGCTACAAGGGGGCGCGATCTATGGCTACACCTTC few TRBD1 TRBJ1-2 TRBV30
CASSLTGLMSEPQHF TGTGCCAGCAGTTTAACGGGACTCATGAGTGAGCCCCAGCATTTT many . TRBJ1-5 TRBV12-3/TRBV12-4
CASSPLAGSGNTIYF TGTGCCAGCAGCCCCTTGGCAGGCTCTGGAAACACCATATATTTT many . TRBJ1-3 TRBV9
CASSNRQGLTEAFF TGTGCCAGTAGTAACCGCCAGGGACTTACTGAAGCTTTCTTT . . TRBJ1-1 TRBV19
CASSFRVGGLVDNEQFF TGTGCCAGCAGTTTTAGGGTCGGGGGACTAGTGGACAATGAGCAGTTCTTC once TRBD2 TRBJ2-1 TRBV27
CASSLAGIGYTF TGTGCCAGCAGCCTCGCGGGCATTGGCTACACCTTC many . TRBJ1-2 TRBV7-9
CASKPGLGAGELFF TGTGCCAGCAAACCGGGACTAGGAGCCGGGGAGCTGTTTTTT many TRBD2 TRBJ2-2 TRBV6-4